Presented here are 22 T cell receptor beta chains from one specimen sequenced in a study of T cells in Graves' hyperthyroidism and ophthalmopathy. Amplified TCR beta CDR3 regions derived from RNA transcripts. A first-round RT-PCR of the TCR CDR3 used the HTBI primer set. TCRdb re-called the multiplex PCR reads with MiXCR, one entry per CDR3 protein. The sample has 50,000 to 60,000 distinct CDR3 sequences, around half seen once. The sequenced sample was blood. These TCRs come from a woman under 40 with Graves' ophthalmopathy.

In this sample, this clonotype turned up many times. V and J are TRBV6-1 and TRBJ2-3; 7 positions match TRBD1. CDR3 length: 16 residues. V lost 6 bases to trimming and J lost 5 bases; unmatched junction nucleotides: 14. In germline, CDR1 is MNHNS, CDR2 SASEGT. The CDR3 DNA follows: TGTGCCAGCAGGAAAATTACAGGGGCCTATGAAGATACGCAGTATTTT. This translates into CASRKITGAYEDTQYF.

The sample holds one count of this clonotype. One end of the junction varies from germline; a read error may be responsible. The CDR3 region is CSARDVEREGVNEQIF. In nucleotides, the CDR3 is TGCAGTGCTAGAGATGTGGAGCGGGAGGGTGTGAATGAGCAGATCTTT. The V gene is TRBV20-1, the J gene TRBJ2-1; TRBD2 aligns across 10 bases. The germline CDR1 and CDR2 sequences are DFQATT and SNEGSKA (reference sequence). This CDR3 is built from 16 residues.

In this sample, this clonotype turned up many times. The chain carries TRBV20-1 and TRBJ2-7, with TRBD2 identical over 10 bases. The CDR3 runs to 16 residues. V was pared by 0 bases and J by 4 bases, with 9 bases of the junction left unmatched. Germline CDR1 DFQATT, CDR2 SNEGSKA (reference sequence). The CDR3 here is CSAREVRSGRGYEQYF. For the CDR3, the DNA is TGCAGTGCTAGAGAGGTTAGGAGCGGGAGGGGATACGAGCAGTACTTC.

The rearrangement joins TRBV15 to TRBJ1-2; D is unclear. The germline V gene has CDR1 LNHNV and CDR2 YYDKDF (reference sequence). The V end lost 11 bases, the J end lost 3 bases, and 13 bases lay between the germline ends. The CDR3 runs 12 residues. DNA for the CDR3: TGTGCCTTACACAGAGAAGACTATGGCTACACCTTC. Its protein product is CALHREDYGYTF.

The genes are TRBV11-2 and TRBJ1-6; the D is unclear. Germline values: CDR1 SGHAT, CDR2 FQNNGV. This CDR3 spans 14 amino acids. V was pared by 6 bases and J by 11 bases, with 17 bases between. The CDR3 loop is CASRPDGERPPLHF. The CDR3 DNA reads TGTGCCAGCAGGCCGGACGGAGAGAGACCACCCCTCCACTTT. The full variable domain, completed using reference TRBV11-2 and TRBJ1-6, is EAGVAQSPRYKIIEKRQSVAFWCNPISGHATLYWYQQILGQGPKLLIQFQNNGVVDDSQLPKDRFSAERLKGVDSTLKIQPAKLEDSAVYLCASRPDGERPPLHFGNGTRLTVT.

On this clonotype: Just one base apart from a much larger clone, this may be a read error. The V gene is TRBV10-3, the J gene TRBJ2-5, with 12 bases fitting TRBD1. The V gene's germline CDR1 is ENHRY and CDR2 SYGVKD. CDR3 length: 15 residues. Losses at the gene ends were 5 bases for V and 5 bases for J; bases not matched to a gene: 6. The CDR3 region has the DNA TGTGCCATCAGTAAAGGGACAGGGGGCGCTGAGACCCAGTACTTC. It encodes CAISKGTGGAETQYF.

Of note for this clonotype: A much larger clone sits a single nucleotide away, making a read error possible. This rearrangement joins TRBV4-2 to TRBJ2-1, with 11 bases aligning to TRBD2. Germline loops: CDR1 LGHNA, CDR2 YNFKEQ. The CDR3 totals 15 residues. CDR3 protein: CAGSQTSGRPGEQFF. The CDR3 nucleotides read TGTGCCGGCAGCCAAACTAGCGGGAGACCAGGTGAGCAGTTCTTC.

The chain carries TRBV7-9 and TRBJ1-4; 9 bases are shared with TRBD1. Losses at the gene ends were 7 bases for V and 11 bases for J; bases not matched to a gene: 8. The length of the CDR3 is 13 residues. Per germline, CDR1 SEHNR and CDR2 FQNEAQ (reference sequence). The CDR3 region has the DNA TGTGCCAGCACCCTACAGGGGGCGGAGAAACTGTTTTTT. As protein: CASTLQGAEKLFF. The whole variable domain, remainder taken from reference TRBV7-9 and TRBJ1-4, is DTGVSQNPRHKITKRGQNVTFRCDPISEHNRLYWYRQTLGQGPEFLTYFQNEAQLEKSRLLSDRFSAERPKGSFSTLEIQRTEQGDSAMYLCASTLQGAEKLFFGSGTQLSVL.

This clonotype was seen repeatedly, ten times or more. The chain combines TRBV4-2 with TRBJ2-1; D is unclear. This CDR3 has 15 residues. Trimming stripped 4 bases from V and 4 bases from J, with 14 bases between. Germline loops: CDR1 LGHNA, CDR2 YNFKEQ. In DNA, the CDR3 is TGTGCCAGCAGCCTGGTCACGAACGTGTACAATGAGCAGTTCTTC. Translated: CASSLVTNVYNEQFF.

This clonotype was detected ten times or more. The chain has TRBV6-1 and TRBJ2-3; 7 bases fit TRBD1. Trimming took 8 bases from V and 3 from J; bases not matched to a gene: 5. Germline CDR1 reads MNHNS; CDR2 reads SASEGT. This CDR3 contains 13 residues. In nucleotides, the CDR3 is TGTGCCAGCCACCGGGACAGAACAGATACGCAGTATTTT. It codes for CASHRDRTDTQYF.

This clonotype was found many times. The gene calls are TRBV4-1 and TRBJ1-5; the D gene is possibly TRBD1 (6 bases). Trimming pared 0 bases from V and 6 bases from J, leaving 15 bases between. From germline, CDR1 is MGHRA and CDR2 YSYEKL. The CDR3 is 16 amino acids. CDR3 in amino acids: CASSQDGGAGSQPQHF. CDR3 DNA sequence: TGCGCCAGCAGCCAAGATGGGGGGGCCGGCAGTCAGCCCCAGCATTTT.

The rearrangement uses TRBV7-3 and TRBJ2-3; tentatively, D is TRBD1 (5 bases). Germline V gives CDR1 SGHTA, CDR2 FQGTGA. The germline V and J ends were trimmed by 5 bases and 1 base, with 16 bases remaining between them. This CDR3 spans 16 amino acids. CDR3 in amino acids: CASSLNSGMGTDTQYF. The CDR3 DNA sequence: TGTGCCAGCAGCCTTAACTCAGGGATGGGCACAGATACGCAGTATTTT.

Comments on this clonotype: Germline is not matched at one junction end, which may reflect a read error. The chain employs TRBV9 and TRBJ2-3; the D gene is possibly TRBD1 (6 bases). CDR1 SGDLS and CDR2 YYNGEE come from the germline V gene. The CDR3 contains 14 residues. The CDR3 loop is CASSGTVYTGTQYF. DNA of the CDR3: TGTGCCAGCAGCGGGACAGTGTACACAGGTACGCAGTATTTT.

The genes are TRBV28 and TRBJ2-3; 12 bases are shared with TRBD2. Germline V gene lookup returns CDR1 MDHEN and CDR2 SYDVKM. CDR3 length equals 19 residues. Germline trimming cut 3 bases from V and 4 bases from J; bases unmatched to any gene: 14. The CDR3 region has the DNA TGTGCCAGCAGTTTTTTTCGTGGACCGACTAGCGGGAGCCCAGATACGCAGTATTTT. This sequence encodes CASSFFRGPTSGSPDTQYF.

As to this clonotype: This may come from a read error, since a much larger clone is one base off. The chain is built from TRBV10-3 and TRBJ2-1; a weak D match, TRBD2 (5 bases). CDR1 and CDR2 (germline): ENHRY, SYGVKD. The CDR3 length is 19 residues. CDR3 amino acids: CASSYSTSQRLRSHNEQFF. As DNA, the CDR3 is TGTGCCAGCAGTTACTCGACGTCCCAGCGGTTACGCTCCCACAATGAGCAGTTCTTC.

V and J are TRBV30 and TRBJ2-3; TRBD2 is a possible D gene (5 bases). The CDR3 consists of 13 residues. V was pared by 7 bases and J by 4 bases, with 15 bases between. Germline CDR1 is GTSNPN and CDR2 is SVGIG (reference sequence). CDR3 nucleotides: TGTGCCTCCTATAGCGTTAGCGCAGATACGCAGTATTTT. Residues: CASYSVSADTQYF.

The chain joins TRBV28 to TRBJ1-1; D possibly corresponds to TRBD1 (5 bases). V lost 7 bases and J 3 bases, leaving 18 bases between the germline ends. The CDR3 runs to 15 residues. CDR1 MDHEN and CDR2 SYDVKM come from the germline V gene. The CDR3 loop is CASKHLTRGDTEAFF. In DNA form, the CDR3 reads TGTGCCAGCAAACACCTTACTCGGGGGGACACTGAAGCTTTCTTT.

This clonotype showed up many times. J is TRBJ1-2 and V is TRBV7-8, with D uncertain. The CDR3 is made up of 14 amino acids. Germline V gene sequence: CDR1 SGHVS, CDR2 FQNEAQ. The V and J ends lost 5 bases and 8 bases respectively, with 18 bases between them. The CDR3 coding sequence is TGTGCCAGCAGCCCTACGAGGGCGGGCGCGGGCTACACCTTC. It is translated as CASSPTRAGAGYTF.

The sample holds a few counts of this clonotype. The J gene is TRBJ1-1, the V gene TRBV18, with 8 nucleotides matching TRBD1. Trimming removed 4 bases from V and 1 base from J; junction bases left unmatched: 2. CDR1 and CDR2 from the germline V gene are KGHSH and LQKENI. The CDR3 is 14 residues long. DNA for the CDR3: TGTGCCAGCTCACAGGGACAGGCGAACACTGAAGCTTTCTTT. Protein sequence: CASSQGQANTEAFF.

V and J are TRBV24-1 and TRBJ2-3; 7 bases align to TRBD1. Trimming took 3 bases from V and 1 from J; bases not matched to a gene: 6. The CDR3 totals 16 residues. Per germline, CDR1 KGHDR and CDR2 SFDVKD. The CDR3 coding sequence is TGTGCCACCAGTGATCGCAGGGGGATGTGCACAGATACGCAGTATTTT. It codes for CATSDRRGMCTDTQYF.

This clonotype was found many times. The rearrangement uses TRBV4-1 and TRBJ2-1; either TRBD1 or TRBD2 may supply D (5 bases each). Deletions cut 1 base from V and 2 bases from J, with 12 bases between. The CDR3 is 16 residues long. Germline lookup yields CDR1 MGHRA and CDR2 YSYEKL. For the CDR3, the DNA is TGCGCCAGCAGCCAAGTGGGTCGGGGCGCCTACAATGAGCAGTTCTTC. This gives the protein CASSQVGRGAYNEQFF.

This clonotype was recorded at least ten times. The chain couples TRBV5-1 to TRBJ1-2, with D possibly TRBD1 on 6 matching bases. The CDR3 contains 16 residues. Per the germline V gene, CDR1 is SGHRS and CDR2 is YFSETQ. V gave up 4 bases and J gave up 8 bases, with 24 bases separating them. This CDR3 is CASSQTWTESIKGYTF. CDR3 bases: TGCGCCAGCAGCCAGACCTGGACAGAGTCGATTAAGGGCTACACCTTC.